This T cell receptor (beta chain) derives from a study of cytomegalovirus exposure and HLA in healthy donors. Study results and limitations: Researchers reported in a later analysis that a missense DCLRE1C variant was tied to TCR beta V- and J-gene trimming. Approximately 18,000 TCR beta sequences were associated with HLA alleles at 0.05 false discovery rate in a later analysis.

Researchers ran the PCR with 60 Vbeta and 13 Jbeta primers. The protocol was immunoSEQ multiplex PCR, while the TCRdb copy is restricted to in-frame clones and leaves out a portion. The sample includes about 140,000 clones, about 75% seen only once; the top ten take 7%. V was pared by 0 bases and J by 2 bases, with 8 bases between. CDR1 and CDR2 from the germline V gene are SGHDT and YYEEEE. This CDR3 region has 14 residues. Nominally healthy donors provided the samples, though records likely missed some immune exposures. This clone was detected only a few times. Its antigen is not identified. Sequenced: PBMCs. The V and J genes are TRBV5-6 and TRBJ1-1; D is undetermined. The source is a man aged 30-40 years in good health and CMV-seronegative. The CDR3 nucleotides read TGTGCCAGCAGCTTGGGCAGGATTAACACTGAAGCTTTCTTT. Its translation: CASSLGRINTEAFF.